A selection of T cell receptor beta chains follows, all from one sample in a study of neurological immune-mediated disorders. TCRdb passed the 5' RACE reads through MiXCR, listing each CDR3 protein once. The sample includes 71,000 or so distinct CDR3 sequences, roughly 13% of them seen just once. The sequenced material came from PBMCs. The source is a female donor with HTLV-1-associated myelopathy (HAM/TSP). CDR3s include the opening cysteine and the closing phenylalanine or tryptophan. The D gene is left open where the match is weak. For some rows the clone size is stated as once, few or many, or as a class when expanded; others skip it.

j_gene,d_gene,abundance,v_gene,CDR3aa,CDR3nt
TRBJ1-1,.,many,TRBV28,CASSRSGTEAFF,TGTGCCAGCAGTCGATCAGGCACTGAAGCTTTCTTT
TRBJ2-1,TRBD2,many,TRBV10-3,CAISLSGGVNEQFF,TGTGCCATCAGTTTAAGCGGGGGGGTCAATGAGCAGTTCTTC
TRBJ2-1,.,few,TRBV7-9,CASSSRPGTNYNEQFF,TGTGCCAGCAGCTCCAGACCGGGGACCAACTACAATGAGCAGTTCTTC
TRBJ2-1,.,many,TRBV6-5,CASSPSARRYYNEQFF,TGTGCCAGCAGCCCCTCCGCGCGCAGGTACTACAATGAGCAGTTCTTC
TRBJ2-3,.,many,TRBV7-9,CASSLDRPSTDTQYF,TGTGCCAGCAGCTTAGACCGACCTAGCACAGATACGCAGTATTTT
TRBJ2-3,.,.,TRBV20-1,CSASLRSGTDTQYF,TGCAGTGCTAGTCTGCGGTCAGGCACAGATACGCAGTATTTT
TRBJ2-2,.,many,TRBV10-3,CAISDPTYPGANTGELFF,TGTGCCATCAGTGACCCGACCTACCCAGGGGCGAACACCGGGGAGCTGTTTTTT
TRBJ2-1,.,many,TRBV20-1,CSARLSSDNEQFF,TGCAGTGCTAGACTCTCGAGTGACAATGAGCAGTTCTTC
TRBJ2-7,.,many,TRBV28,CASPPVEQEQYF,TGTGCCTCTCCCCCTGTAGAGCAGGAGCAGTACTTC
TRBJ2-2,.,many,TRBV29-1,CSVDGQNTGELFF,TGCAGCGTTGACGGGCAGAACACCGGGGAGCTGTTTTTT
TRBJ1-5,.,many,TRBV5-5,CASSLGQVYQPQHF,TGTGCCAGCAGCTTGGGACAGGTCTATCAGCCCCAGCATTTT
TRBJ2-1,TRBD1,many,TRBV5-5,CASSSGTGVYNEQFF,TGTGCCAGCAGCTCCGGGACAGGGGTCTACAATGAGCAGTTCTTC
TRBJ1-1,.,.,TRBV7-9,CASSFSQGVWAEAFF,TGTGCCAGCAGCTTCTCCCAGGGTGTATGGGCTGAAGCTTTCTTT
TRBJ1-5,TRBD1,.,TRBV5-5,CASSLGTGSTNSNQPQHF,TGTGCCAGCAGCTTGGGGACAGGGAGCACCAATAGCAATCAGCCCCAGCATTTT
TRBJ1-4,.,many,TRBV5-1,CASSPFSVATNEKLFF,TGCGCCAGCAGCCCGTTCTCAGTGGCAACTAATGAAAAACTGTTTTTT
TRBJ1-3,.,many,TRBV5-1,CASSPRPNSGNTIYF,TGCGCCAGCAGCCCCCGCCCAAACTCTGGAAACACCATATATTTT
TRBJ2-2,.,many,TRBV12-3/TRBV12-4,CASSLTFVGLFF,TGTGCCAGCAGTTTGACGTTTGTGGGGCTGTTTTTT
TRBJ1-5,.,many,TRBV20-1,CSARGSGEQPQHF,TGCAGTGCTAGAGGTTCAGGGGAACAGCCCCAGCATTTT
TRBJ1-2,.,few,TRBV7-2,CASSIQGTYGYTF,TGTGCCAGCAGCATACAGGGTACCTATGGCTACACCTTC
TRBJ2-7,TRBD1,many,TRBV15,CATGTGAIGEQYF,TGTGCCACCGGGACAGGGGCAATTGGGGAGCAGTACTTC
TRBJ1-2,.,many,TRBV12-3/TRBV12-4,CASSRDPDRGYTF,TGTGCCAGCAGCCGGGATCCGGACCGCGGCTACACCTTC
TRBJ2-1,TRBD2,many,TRBV18,CASLAGTYNEQFF,TGTGCCAGCTTAGCGGGAACCTACAATGAGCAGTTCTTC
TRBJ2-1,TRBD2,many,TRBV5-1,CASSGTSGLGSYNEQFF,TGCGCCAGCAGCGGGACTAGCGGTTTGGGCTCCTACAATGAGCAGTTCTTC
TRBJ2-7,TRBD2,many,TRBV9,CASSARDYSYEQYF,TGTGCCAGCAGCGCGAGGGACTACTCCTACGAGCAGTACTTC
TRBJ1-1,TRBD1,many,TRBV12-3/TRBV12-4,CASSFWTGGSEAFF,TGTGCCAGCAGTTTTTGGACAGGGGGATCTGAAGCTTTCTTT
TRBJ2-7,.,many,TRBV28,CASSPQSASSYEQYF,TGTGCCAGCAGCCCCCAGTCAGCGAGCTCCTACGAGCAGTACTTC
TRBJ1-5,.,many,TRBV6-5,CASSQGYSNQPQHF,TGTGCCAGCAGTCAGGGGTATAGCAATCAGCCCCAGCATTTT
TRBJ2-3,.,many,TRBV20-1,CSANPIPSTDTQYF,TGCAGTGCTAATCCAATTCCTAGCACAGATACGCAGTATTTT
TRBJ1-5,TRBD1,.,TRBV19,CASSIQGGNQPQHF,TGTGCCAGTAGTATACAGGGGGGTAATCAGCCCCAGCATTTT
TRBJ1-6,TRBD1,many,TRBV5-1,CASSLGDRESPLHF,TGCGCCAGCAGCTTGGGGGACAGGGAATCGCCCCTCCACTTT
TRBJ1-3,.,many,TRBV25-1,CASSEGPTGNTIYF,TGTGCCAGCAGTGAAGGCCCGACTGGAAACACCATATATTTT